This is a list of T cell receptor beta chains from one sample in a study of cytomegalovirus exposure and HLA in healthy donors. Sequencing used immunoSEQ multiplex PCR; TCRdb keeps in-frame clones, though not all of them. The sample has 150,000 or so clones, over 75% seen once. Sequencing input: PBMCs. The receptors were gathered from a woman in her 30s in good health and CMV-seronegative. The conserved cysteine and the conserved F or W are not part of the CDR3 here. Rows may omit the clone size; those that give it use once, few, many or a size class.

abundance,v_gene,j_gene,CDR3aa
-,TRBV29-1,-,SVVVRDRGREQY
-,TRBV7-2,TRBJ2-7,ASSPGLASEQY
-,TRBV19,TRBJ1-1,ASSKPIRGTEAF
once,TRBV18,TRBJ1-6,ASSSEVYNSPLH
few,TRBV19,TRBJ1-4,ASSFDRVSNEKLF
few,TRBV6-5,TRBJ2-1,ASTGQGPNNEQF
-,TRBV5-1,TRBJ1-2,ASGDSSYGYT
-,TRBV28,TRBJ2-1,ASSSTYEQF
-,TRBV2,TRBJ2-7,ASREDRRWHEQY
few,TRBV5-1,TRBJ2-1,ASSDLGAVF
-,TRBV6-1,TRBJ2-7,ASSPPGPTYEQY
few,TRBV7-9,TRBJ1-2,ASSQVGQVYGYT
-,TRBV11-2,TRBJ2-7,ASSAYYEQY
-,TRBV5-4,TRBJ2-1,ASRGAGGISGEQF
few,TRBV2,TRBJ1-5,ASSEPDRDDQPQH
few,TRBV5-1,TRBJ2-2,ASTPAGEGTGELF
-,TRBV10-3,TRBJ1-2,AISDPGREGGYT
few,TRBV30,TRBJ1-1,AWSGKGVPEAF
-,TRBV4-2,TRBJ1-2,ASSQARDLPYGYT